This T cell receptor beta chain was sequenced for a study of regulatory T cells in long-lasting Graves disease. Unmatched junction bases numbered 6, after V lost 2 bases and J lost 2 bases. The CDR3 loop spans 15 amino acids. Germline V CDR1 and CDR2: DFQATT, SNEGSKA (reference sequence). This clonotype was counted at least ten times. Regarding time point: newly diagnosed GD, antithyroid drugs for less than 3 months. Construction of the TCR library relied on RNA isolated from PBMCs. Building the TCR beta libraries relied on iRepertoire HTBI primers, and CDR3 regions underwent Arm-PCR. Each CDR3 protein is one row after TCRdb ran MiXCR on the multiplex PCR reads. Here the sample spans 300,000 to 400,000 distinct CDR3 sequences, roughly 17% being singletons. The same specimen was also included in a second study, on T cells in Graves' hyperthyroidism and ophthalmopathy. As that study records: Patients aged 18 to 65 had newly diagnosed hyperthyroidism of under 2 months' duration. The HTBI set primed first-round TCR CDR3 RT-PCR.

This clonotype was obtained from a man in his forties with Graves disease. The source was peripheral blood mononuclear cells (PBMCs), collected at new diagnosis, from a patient treated with antithyroid drugs. The rearrangement joins TRBV20-1 to TRBJ2-3; 8 nucleotides agree with TRBD2. The CDR3 reads CSARPRGGYTDTQYF. The CDR3 bases are TGCAGTGCTAGACCCCGGGGGGGATACACAGATACGCAGTATTTT.